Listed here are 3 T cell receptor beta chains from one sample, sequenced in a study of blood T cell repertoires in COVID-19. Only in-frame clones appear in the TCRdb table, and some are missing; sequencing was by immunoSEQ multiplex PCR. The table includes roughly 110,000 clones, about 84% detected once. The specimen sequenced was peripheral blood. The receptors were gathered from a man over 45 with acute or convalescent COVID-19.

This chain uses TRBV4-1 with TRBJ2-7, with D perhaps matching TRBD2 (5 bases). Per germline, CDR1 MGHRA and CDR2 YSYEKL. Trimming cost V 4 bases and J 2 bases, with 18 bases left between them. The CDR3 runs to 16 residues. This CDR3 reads CASSPTLGSDAYEQYV. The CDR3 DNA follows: TGCGCCAGCAGCCCCACACTGGGTAGCGATGCCTACGAGCAGTACGTC.

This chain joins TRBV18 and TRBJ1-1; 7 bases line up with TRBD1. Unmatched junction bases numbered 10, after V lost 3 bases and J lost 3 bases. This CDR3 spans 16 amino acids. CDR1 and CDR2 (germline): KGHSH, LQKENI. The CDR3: CASSPAWQGGYTEAFF. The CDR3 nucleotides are TGTGCCAGCTCACCTGCGTGGCAGGGGGGTTACACTGAAGCTTTCTTT.

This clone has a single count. CDR3 residues: CASNRERSYGYTF. CDR3 nucleotides: TGTGCCAGCAATCGGGAACGTTCCTATGGCTACACCTTC. The chain is built from TRBV21-1 and TRBJ1-2. TRBV21-1 counts as a pseudogene. The CDR3 sequence is 13 residues long.